This T cell receptor (beta chain) was recorded in a study of blood T cell repertoires in COVID-19. Study-level background: Donors in the United States, Italy and Spain gave samples during acute or convalescent COVID-19. The cDNA or gDNA used as material had been derived from T cells, B-cell-depleted T cells, or PBMCs.

In the original analysis: Reference gene primer amplification yielded estimated nucleated cell counts. TCRdb's table, derived via immunoSEQ multiplex PCR, lists solely in-frame clones and lacks some. That table is the source of V, J and clone size, and D and trimming were worked out from the DNA. The table has over 45,000 clones, roughly 86% seen once. Germline values: CDR1 SGHVS, CDR2 FQNEAQ. The CDR3 is made up of 18 amino acids. Trimming removed 0 bases from V and 0 bases from J; junction bases left unmatched: 3. The V gene is TRBV7-8, the J gene TRBJ2-7, with 15 bases lining up with TRBD2. This clonotype was sampled from a woman at least 80 years old with acute or convalescent COVID-19. The material sequenced was peripheral blood. CDR3 coding DNA: TGTGCCAGCAGCTTAGCAGGACTAGCGGGGGGGACCTCCTACGAGCAGTACTTC. It is translated as CASSLAGLAGGTSYEQYF.